The 14 T cell receptor beta chains below come from one sample, sequenced in a study of T cells in localized non-small cell lung cancer. The data were produced by immunoSEQ multiplex PCR, yet TCRdb's version contains in-frame clones alone and is incomplete. Of 35,000 to 45,000 clones listed, roughly 77% are singletons. Sequences were derived from PBMCs, sampled before any cancer treatment. The origin of the receptors is a woman aged 40-75 years with stage II squamous cell lung carcinoma.

The genes are TRBV7-9 and TRBJ1-1; the D gene is possibly TRBD1 (6 bases). In germline, CDR1 is SEHNR, CDR2 FQNEAQ (reference sequence). The V end lost 1 base, the J end lost 11 bases, and 14 bases lay between the germline ends. CDR3 size: 13 residues. The chain's CDR3 is CASSLGGGRWAFF. For the CDR3, the DNA is TGTGCCAGCAGCTTAGGTGGGGGCCGGTGGGCTTTCTTT.

The V call is TRBV7-6, the J call TRBJ2-2, with 9 positions matching TRBD1. With V trimmed by 1 base and J by 6 bases, 3 bases remained unmatched. The CDR3 is made up of 15 amino acids. Germline V gene data show CDR1 as SGHVS and CDR2 as FNYEAQ. CDR3 protein: CASSLGQGGAGELFF. CDR3 DNA: TGTGCCAGCAGCTTAGGACAGGGGGGAGCCGGGGAGCTGTTTTTT.

This rearrangement joins TRBV28 to TRBJ1-2, with a weak D call TRBD1 (6 bases). Germline CDR1 MDHEN, CDR2 SYDVKM. Trimming shortened V by 8 bases and J by 1 base, and 14 bases separated the two germline ends. The CDR3 extends over 14 amino acids. CDR3 bases: TGTGCCAGCGTTGCGGACAGCCGTAACTATGGCTACACCTTC. It translates to CASVADSRNYGYTF.

This clone was counted many times. The CDR3 spells CASSERLRNTEAFF. The CDR3 DNA reads TGCGCCAGCAGTGAGAGACTGAGGAACACTGAAGCTTTCTTT. The V gene is TRBV10-2, the J gene TRBJ1-1; D gene uncertain. Trimming stripped 2 bases from V and 1 base from J, with 8 bases between. The CDR3 is 14 amino acids. Germline V gene data show CDR1 as WSHSY and CDR2 as SAAADI.

CDR3 in DNA: TGCGCCAGCAGCATACAGGGTACGTCCAACGTCCTGACTTTC. Amino acid sequence: CASSIQGTSNVLTF. This chain links TRBV5-1 with TRBJ2-6; perhaps TRBD1 as D (6 bases). V dropped 4 bases and J dropped 8 bases, with 13 bases sitting between them. CDR1 and CDR2 from the germline V gene are SGHRS and YFSETQ. The CDR3 contains 14 residues.

This clone was seen only a few times. The chain recombines TRBV29-1 with TRBJ2-7; no reliable D call. This CDR3 is 11 amino acids long. Trimming left V 4 bases short and J 7 bases short, with 11 bases between. Germline lookup yields CDR1 SQVTM and CDR2 ANQGSEA. The CDR3 region has the DNA TGCAGCGTTGGAAGGTCCGGGGAGCAGTACTTC. It specifies CSVGRSGEQYF.

This clone was seen only a few times. The J gene is TRBJ1-1, the V gene TRBV5-4; no reliable D call. CDR3 length: 14 residues. Looked up from germline, CDR1 is SGHNT and CDR2 is YYREEE (reference sequence). Trimming stripped 4 bases from V and 3 bases from J, with 13 bases between. CDR3 amino acids: CASSRLGEDTEAFF. For the CDR3, the DNA is TGTGCCAGCAGCCGGTTGGGCGAGGACACTGAAGCTTTCTTT.

The table lists this clone with a few counts. V usage is TRBV28 and J usage is TRBJ2-3; 11 nucleotides align to TRBD2. With 4 bases clipped from V and 3 bases from J, the junction kept 15 bases outside the gene matches. This CDR3 spans 19 amino acids. Germline CDR1 is MDHEN and CDR2 is SYDVKM. As DNA, the CDR3 is TGTGCCAGCAGTTACACTAGCGGGGGCCCTAAACCCCGGACAGATACGCAGTATTTT. This sequence encodes CASSYTSGGPKPRTDTQYF.

CDR3 sequence: CASSTGTSTFVGADTQYF. The DNA of the CDR3 is TGTGCCAGCAGCACCGGGACTAGCACCTTTGTAGGCGCAGATACGCAGTATTTT. This chain joins TRBV7-9 and TRBJ2-3, with 9 bases aligning to TRBD2. The CDR3 runs to 18 residues. J lost 4 bases, V lost 5 bases, and 16 bases had no gene match. Germline loops: CDR1 SEHNR, CDR2 FQNEAQ (reference sequence).

The J gene is TRBJ2-3, the V gene TRBV11-2; 11 bases line up with TRBD1. CDR1 and CDR2 (germline): SGHAT, FQNNGV. The CDR3 totals 17 residues. Germline trimming cut 5 bases from V and 4 bases from J; bases unmatched to any gene: 11. This CDR3 reads CASSRRGQGVDADTQYF. The CDR3 DNA is TGTGCCAGCAGCCGACGGGGACAGGGGGTCGATGCAGATACGCAGTATTTT.

For the CDR3, the DNA is TGTGCCAGCAGCTTATCCGAGACACGGGAAGCTTTCTTT. Its protein is CASSLSETREAFF. This chain links TRBV7-9 with TRBJ1-1; D gene unclear. CDR3 length equals 13 residues. Germline loops: CDR1 SEHNR, CDR2 FQNEAQ (reference sequence). The ends were cut back, 2 bases at V and 8 bases at J, with 12 bases in the middle. The full variable domain, in which reference TRBV7-9 and TRBJ1-1 provide the parts outside the CDR3, is DTGVSQNPRHKITKRGQNVTFRCDPISEHNRLYWYRQTLGQGPEFLTYFQNEAQLEKSRLLSDRFSAERPKGSFSTLEIQRTEQGDSAMYLCASSLSETREAFFGQGTRLTVV.

The chain has TRBV27 and TRBJ2-2; the match to TRBD1 covers 11 bases. The CDR3 contains 16 residues. Germline-derived CDR1 and CDR2 are MNHEY and SMNVEV (reference sequence). Trimming removed 2 bases from V and 4 bases from J; junction bases left unmatched: 3. The CDR3 region has the DNA TGTGCCAGCAGTTTACGGACAGGGGGCACCACCGGGGAGCTGTTTTTT. Translated: CASSLRTGGTTGELFF.

This clone was detected only once. J is TRBJ2-3 and V is TRBV10-1; D ambiguous. The CDR3 runs 13 residues. Looked up from germline, CDR1 is WNHNN and CDR2 is SYGVQD (reference sequence). Trimming cost V 0 bases and J 1 base, with 2 bases left between them. Here the CDR3 DNA reads TGCGCCAGCAGTGAGTCGGGCACAGATACGCAGTATTTT. Translation: CASSESGTDTQYF.

The chain uses TRBV23-1 and TRBJ1-6; no clear D. TRBV23-1 is an open reading frame, and its role is uncertain. V was clipped by 2 bases and J by 9 bases, with 8 bases between them. The CDR3 runs 13 residues. CDR3 loop: CASSQDLCSPLHF. The CDR3 DNA reads as TGCGCCAGCAGTCAAGACCTGTGTTCACCCCTCCACTTT.